These 20 T cell receptor beta chains were all obtained from the same sample, sequenced in a study of T cell responses to AZD1222 COVID-19 vaccine. The assay was immunoSEQ multiplex PCR, and TCRdb's table has in-frame clones only and misses some. The data show approximately 45,000 clones, with around 88% seen just once and roughly 25% held by the top ten. This specimen consisted of peripheral blood, obtained 28 days after the second AZD1222 dose. Receptor source: an adult who received the AZD1222 COVID-19 vaccine.

This sequence joins TRBV18 and TRBJ1-1, with D unresolved. Germline-derived CDR1 and CDR2 are KGHSH and LQKENI. Between the trimmed V and J ends, which lost 3 bases and 1 base, there was a span of 6 bases. The length of the CDR3 is 13 residues. CDR3 sequence: CASSPDSNTEAFF. CDR3 coding DNA: TGTGCCAGCTCACCTGACTCGAACACTGAAGCTTTCTTT. The entire variable domain, with the rest obtained from reference TRBV18 and TRBJ1-1, is as follows: NAGVMQNPRHLVRRRGQEARLRCSPMKGHSHVYWYRQLPEEGLKFMVYLQKENIIDESGMPKERFSAEFPKEGPSILRIQQVVRGDSAAYFCASSPDSNTEAFFGQGTRLTVV.

The genes are TRBV9 and TRBJ2-1; the D is unclear. The CDR3 totals 16 residues. The ends were cut back, 3 bases at V and 6 bases at J, with 19 bases in the middle. CDR1 is SGDLS and CDR2 is YYNGEE in the germline V gene. The CDR3 DNA is TGTGCCAGCAGCGCTCTCTCACAATATGCCGGCAATGAGCAGTTCTTC. This sequence encodes CASSALSQYAGNEQFF.

In its sample, this clone was seen a few times. The V call is TRBV4-1, the J call TRBJ1-1; 8 positions match TRBD1. The CDR3 is 13 amino acids. Germline assignment: CDR1 MGHRA and CDR2 YSYEKL. Trimming at V came to 4 bases and at J to 6 bases, leaving 4 bases not matched to a gene. The CDR3 sequence: CASSLQQGAEAFF. The CDR3 DNA reads TGCGCCAGCAGCCTCCAACAGGGGGCTGAAGCTTTCTTT.

The V call is TRBV29-1, the J call TRBJ2-6, with 8 bases that match TRBD1. Germline V gene data show CDR1 as SQVTM and CDR2 as ANQGSEA. The V segment lost 4 bases and the J segment 3 bases; nucleotides outside the gene matches: 5. The CDR3 has 15 residues. In nucleotides, the CDR3 is TGCAGCGTTGGGCAGGGGGCTGGTGGGGCCAACGTCCTGACTTTC. Amino acids: CSVGQGAGGANVLTF.

V is TRBV20-1 and J is TRBJ2-2; possible D gene TRBD1, 5 bases. The CDR3 totals 12 residues. The germline V and J ends were trimmed by 3 bases and 5 bases, with 7 bases remaining between them. The germline V gene encodes CDR1 DFQATT and CDR2 SNEGSKA (reference sequence). The CDR3 DNA follows: TGCAGTGCTAGTCAGGGAACCGGGGAGCTGTTTTTT. Translated, it gives CSASQGTGELFF.

The rearrangement uses TRBV3-1 (or the pseudogene TRBV3-2) and TRBJ2-7, with 7 bases identical to TRBD2. The germline V gene has CDR1 LGHDT and CDR2 YNNKEL (reference sequence). This CDR3 region has 14 residues. V lost 6 bases and J lost 0; bases outside the gene matches: 5. Here the CDR3 reads CASSGTMSSYEQYF. The CDR3 DNA sequence: TGTGCCAGCAGTGGGACTATGAGCTCCTACGAGCAGTACTTC.

The rearrangement joins TRBV14 to TRBJ2-1, with D unclear. The CDR3 runs 15 residues. Germline CDR1 is SGHDN and CDR2 is FVKESK. With 0 bases removed from V and 2 bases from J, the gap between germline ends came to 8 bases. CDR3 in amino acids: CASSQDLGAYNEQFF. The CDR3 DNA reads TGTGCCAGCAGCCAAGATTTGGGCGCCTACAATGAGCAGTTCTTC. Filled out from reference TRBV14 and TRBJ2-1, the complete variable domain reads EAGVTQFPSHSVIEKGQTVTLRCDPISGHDNLYWYRRVMGKEIKFLLHFVKESKQDESGMPNNRFLAERTGGTYSTLKVQPAELEDSGVYFCASSQDLGAYNEQFFGPGTRLTVL.

The chain combines TRBV6-4 with TRBJ2-3; no firm D call. The CDR3 is 14 residues long. With 4 bases removed from V and 0 bases from J, the gap between germline ends came to 8 bases. Germline-derived CDR1 and CDR2 are MRHNA and SNTAGT. The CDR3 coding sequence is TGTGCCAGCAGTGCTGGCAAGAGCACAGATACGCAGTATTTT. This encodes CASSAGKSTDTQYF.

The chain carries TRBV4-1 and TRBJ1-4; D might be TRBD1 (5 bases). Germline V gives CDR1 MGHRA, CDR2 YSYEKL. Trimming left V 0 bases short and J 5 bases short, with 19 bases between. The CDR3 extends over 18 amino acids. The CDR3 nucleotides read TGCGCCAGCAGCCAAGATCGAGACAGTACAATGGGAAATGAAAAACTGTTTTTT. Protein product: CASSQDRDSTMGNEKLFF.

This clone was observed once. This chain connects TRBV15 to TRBJ1-2; D is perhaps TRBD1 (5 bases). Trimming stripped 0 bases from V and 5 bases from J, with 19 bases between. Germline values: CDR1 LNHNV, CDR2 YYDKDF (reference sequence). This CDR3 has 17 amino acids. Written as DNA, the CDR3 is TGTGCCACCAGCAGAGATAGTCGGGCAGGGAAGCCTTATGGCTACACCTTC. This sequence encodes CATSRDSRAGKPYGYTF.

J is TRBJ1-4 and V is TRBV10-3, with 7 nucleotides matching TRBD1. Germline V gene data show CDR1 as ENHRY and CDR2 as SYGVKD. V trimming: 4 bases; J trimming: 8 bases; junction bases outside the gene matches: 7. There are 14 residues in the CDR3. The CDR3 nucleotides read TGTGCCATCAGTGGCCGACAGGGTGGGGAAAAACTGTTTTTT. Translated, it gives CAISGRQGGEKLFF.

The chain is built from TRBV29-1 and TRBJ2-5; D is possibly TRBD1 (6 bases). CDR1 and CDR2 from the germline V gene are SQVTM and ANQGSEA. The CDR3 contains 13 residues. Trimming stripped 6 bases from V and 0 bases from J, with 11 bases between. CDR3 residues: CSVERTDQETQYF. CDR3 nucleotide sequence: TGCAGCGTAGAGAGGACAGACCAAGAGACCCAGTACTTC.

The chain recombines TRBV7-2 with TRBJ2-3; TRBD1 matches at 8 bases. Looked up from germline, CDR1 is SGHTA and CDR2 is FQGNSA. V shed 5 bases, J shed 4 bases, and the junction held 14 bases outside the gene matches. This CDR3 comprises 17 residues. The CDR3 region is CASSPLEEAGGSDTQYF. The DNA of the CDR3 is TGTGCCAGCAGCCCCCTGGAGGAGGCAGGGGGCTCAGATACGCAGTATTTT.

This clone showed up just a few times. This chain links TRBV18 with TRBJ2-1; the match to TRBD2 covers 11 bases. The length of the CDR3 is 17 residues. J gave up 10 bases and V 4 bases, and 15 bases lay outside the gene matches. The germline CDR1 and CDR2 sequences are KGHSH and LQKENI. The CDR3 sequence: CASSRPGLAGGAGEQFF. In nucleotides, the CDR3 is TGTGCCAGCTCACGTCCTGGACTAGCGGGTGGGGCCGGCGAGCAGTTCTTC.

V is TRBV4-2 and J is TRBJ2-3; 9 bases fit TRBD2. This CDR3 is 16 amino acids long. V lost 0 bases to trimming and J lost 2 bases; unmatched junction nucleotides: 3. In germline, CDR1 is LGHNA, CDR2 YNFKEQ. As DNA, the CDR3 is TGTGCCAGCAGCCAAGATCTAGCGGGGTTCACAGATACGCAGTATTTT. Amino acid sequence: CASSQDLAGFTDTQYF.

The chain uses TRBV9 and TRBJ1-4; tentative D call: TRBD1 (5 bases). CDR1 and CDR2 from the germline V gene are SGDLS and YYNGEE. The CDR3 length is 14 residues. V lost 1 base and J 8 bases, leaving 12 bases between the germline ends. This chain's CDR3 is CASSVNSRGEKLFF. The CDR3 region has the DNA TGTGCCAGCAGCGTAAATTCACGGGGGGAAAAACTGTTTTTT.

The CDR3 region is CASSLRGANYNEQFF. The CDR3 DNA reads as TGTGCCAGCAGCTTACGGGGGGCGAACTACAATGAGCAGTTCTTC. The chain employs TRBV7-2 and TRBJ2-1, with D possibly being TRBD2 (7 bases). Germline V lookup: CDR1 SGHTA, CDR2 FQGNSA. The V end was cut by 2 bases, the J end by 3 bases, with 11 bases between. The CDR3 totals 15 residues. Filled out from reference TRBV7-2 and TRBJ2-1, the complete variable domain reads GAGVSQSPSNKVTEKGKDVELRCDPISGHTALYWYRQSLGQGLEFLIYFQGNSAPDKSGLPSDRFSAERTGGSVSTLTIQRTQQEDSAVYLCASSLRGANYNEQFFGPGTRLTVL.

This rearrangement joins TRBV4-2 to TRBJ2-2, with D perhaps TRBD1 (7 bases). Germline V lookup: CDR1 LGHNA, CDR2 YNFKEQ. There are 12 residues in the CDR3. The CDR3 nucleotides read TGTGGCACCCAGGGGGGCACCGGGGAGCTGTTTTTT. Its protein product is CGTQGGTGELFF.

V gene TRBV19 combines with J gene TRBJ1-1, with a possible D match to TRBD1 (5 bases). V shed 3 bases and J shed 0 bases, with 8 bases lying between them. Germline V lookup: CDR1 LNHDA, CDR2 SQIVND (reference sequence). The CDR3 consists of 14 residues. DNA of the CDR3: TGTGCCAGTAGTATCGGGGGGGTGAACACTGAAGCTTTCTTT. Translating it yields CASSIGGVNTEAFF.

The chain uses TRBV6-5 and TRBJ1-4; D is uncertain. This CDR3 contains 15 residues. Germline loops: CDR1 MNHEY, CDR2 SVGAGI. Trimming cost V 6 bases and J 0 bases, with 11 bases left between them. The CDR3 sequence is CASRPTVATNEKLFF. CDR3 bases: TGTGCCAGCAGGCCTACAGTGGCAACTAATGAAAAACTGTTTTTT.